The 15 T cell receptor beta chains listed next were all sequenced from one sample in a study of cytomegalovirus exposure and HLA in healthy donors. PCR employed 60 Vbeta and 13 Jbeta primers. Libraries were prepared by immunoSEQ multiplex PCR; TCRdb keeps only in-frame clonotypes and omits some of them. Of around 190,000 clones listed, 81% are singletons. The sequenced sample was PBMCs. These receptors all come from a man between 40 and 49 years old in good health and CMV-seropositive.

The chain combines TRBV11-2 with TRBJ1-1; D unclear. Germline assignment: CDR1 SGHAT and CDR2 FQNNGV. The CDR3 has 16 amino acids. Trimming pared 2 bases from V and 7 bases from J, leaving 20 bases between. The chain's CDR3 is CASSLTQVRGTGEAFF. CDR3 bases: TGTGCCAGCAGCTTAACTCAGGTCCGGGGTACGGGTGAAGCTTTCTTT.

The chain recombines TRBV19 with TRBJ2-2; tentative D call: TRBD2 (6 bases). Trimming shortened V by 4 bases and J by 0 bases, and 9 bases separated the two germline ends. This CDR3 spans 15 amino acids. Germline CDR1 and CDR2: LNHDA and SQIVND (reference sequence). For the CDR3, the DNA is TGTGCCAGTAGTAAGGAGCGGGCGAACACCGGGGAGCTGTTTTTT. Its translation: CASSKERANTGELFF.

The chain carries TRBV16 and TRBJ1-1; TRBD1 is a possible D gene (5 bases). Germline V gives CDR1 KGHSY, CDR2 FQNENV. This CDR3 has 14 residues. Trimming shortened V by 7 bases and J by 2 bases, and 14 bases separated the two germline ends. The DNA of the CDR3 is TGTGCCAGCACCCCAACGACAGTCAACACTGAAGCTTTCTTT. Translating gives CASTPTTVNTEAFF.

The CDR3, as DNA: TGTGCCAGCGAGACAGGGAACTATGGCTACACCTTC. Its translation is CASETGNYGYTF. The rearrangement joins TRBV28 to TRBJ1-2, with 7 positions matching TRBD1. CDR1 is MDHEN, CDR2 SYDVKM, per germline. J lost 2 bases, V lost 8 bases, and 2 bases had no gene match. This CDR3 is built from 12 residues.

This CDR3 reads CASSPPGAGNTIYF. The CDR3 DNA is TGTGCCAGCAGCCCGCCGGGGGCTGGAAACACCATATATTTT. The gene calls are TRBV6-5 and TRBJ1-3; tentatively, D is TRBD1 (5 bases). V was clipped by 6 bases and J by 2 bases, with 11 bases between them. Germline V gene lookup returns CDR1 MNHEY and CDR2 SVGAGI. CDR3 length equals 14 residues.

The V call is TRBV19, the J call TRBJ2-3; the match to TRBD1 covers 7 bases. This CDR3 has 15 residues. After removal of 6 bases from V and 1 base from J, the junction contained 7 bases not matched to a gene. From germline, CDR1 is LNHDA and CDR2 SQIVND (reference sequence). The CDR3 sequence: CASSLRTGGTDTQYF. CDR3 DNA: TGTGCCAGTAGCCTCCGGACAGGAGGCACAGATACGCAGTATTTT.

The chain joins TRBV11-2 to TRBJ2-4, with D perhaps matching TRBD1 (5 bases). Per germline, CDR1 SGHAT and CDR2 FQNNGV. The CDR3 length is 14 residues. V was trimmed by 1 base and J by 2 bases, leaving 6 bases between them. CDR3: CASSLAGTKNIQYF. The CDR3 bases are TGTGCCAGCAGCTTAGCAGGGACCAAAAACATTCAGTACTTC.

The J gene is TRBJ1-5, the V gene TRBV19; tentative D call: TRBD1 (5 bases). From germline, CDR1 is LNHDA and CDR2 SQIVND (reference sequence). Trimming shortened V by 0 bases and J by 5 bases, and 11 bases separated the two germline ends. The CDR3 length is 15 residues. CDR3 DNA: TGTGCCAGTAGTATAGATGGGCAGGGCCATCAGCCCCAGCATTTT. It yields the protein CASSIDGQGHQPQHF.

The rearrangement uses TRBV29-1 and TRBJ2-1, with TRBD2 identical over 13 bases. Germline V gene data show CDR1 as SQVTM and CDR2 as ANQGSEA. The CDR3 consists of 15 residues. V was clipped by 7 bases and J by 0 bases; unmatched bases: 3. The CDR3 DNA follows: TGCAGCGCTGGACTAGCGGGAGTCTCCTACAATGAGCAGTTCTTC. Protein sequence: CSAGLAGVSYNEQFF.

V and J are TRBV19 and TRBJ2-3; a weak D match, TRBD1 (6 bases). Trimming shortened V by 1 base and J by 5 bases, and 7 bases separated the two germline ends. Germline V lookup: CDR1 LNHDA, CDR2 SQIVND (reference sequence). The CDR3 has 13 residues. Written as DNA, the CDR3 is TGTGCCAGTAGTATAGGCAGGGGAGATACGCAGTATTTT. It codes for CASSIGRGDTQYF.

Here the CDR3 DNA reads TGTGCCAGCAGTGTAAGCGAGGGGAACACCGGGGAGCTGTTTTTT. Protein sequence: CASSVSEGNTGELFF. The chain recombines TRBV6-1 with TRBJ2-2; D is perhaps TRBD2 (5 bases). Trimming shortened V by 4 bases and J by 1 base, and 10 bases separated the two germline ends. Germline CDR1 and CDR2: MNHNS and SASEGT. The CDR3 covers 15 residues.

This rearrangement joins TRBV5-6 to TRBJ1-2, with 7 nucleotides matching TRBD1. The V segment lost 4 bases and the J segment 2 bases; nucleotides outside the gene matches: 8. This CDR3 spans 15 amino acids. CDR1 SGHDT and CDR2 YYEEEE come from the germline V gene. The CDR3 spells CASSPWDRDNYGYTF. The CDR3 DNA is TGTGCCAGCAGCCCGTGGGACAGAGACAACTATGGCTACACCTTC.

The sample holds one count of this clone. V usage is TRBV19 and J usage is TRBJ1-5, with D possibly matching TRBD1 (6 bases). Germline CDR1 reads LNHDA; CDR2 reads SQIVND (reference sequence). Trimming removed 8 bases from V and 5 bases from J, with 19 bases in between. This CDR3 comprises 15 residues. CDR3 protein: CASCNGDNNDQPQHF. In DNA, the CDR3 is TGTGCCAGTTGCAATGGGGACAACAATGATCAGCCCCAGCATTTT.

The J gene is TRBJ1-5, the V gene TRBV28; 7 bases are shared with TRBD1. This CDR3 is 14 amino acids long. Germline loops: CDR1 MDHEN, CDR2 SYDVKM. V lost 4 bases to trimming and J lost 1 base; unmatched junction nucleotides: 1. The CDR3 DNA reads TGTGCCAGCAGTTGGGGACAGAGCAATCAGCCCCAGCATTTT. Residues: CASSWGQSNQPQHF.

The chain employs TRBV7-9 and TRBJ1-4; TRBD1 aligns across 8 bases. With V trimmed by 4 bases and J by 10 bases, 8 bases remained unmatched. Germline values: CDR1 SEHNR, CDR2 FQNEAQ (reference sequence). The CDR3 consists of 14 residues. This CDR3 is CASSSGQGGRKLFF. The CDR3 nucleotides are TGTGCCAGCAGCTCCGGACAGGGTGGGCGAAAACTGTTTTTT.